This T cell receptor (beta chain) was documented in a study of T-cell reconstitution after alpha-beta-depleted transplantation in children. General study points: In some patients, recipient T cells and intrathymic progenitors surviving conditioning explained high day-60 diversity. It was reported that alpha-beta T cells came from several hundred expanded graft clones (about two months after transplant).

This clonotype was observed at least ten times. Its cognate antigen is unknown. The library targeted TCRbeta and was prepared with unique molecular identifiers. TCRdb ran MiXCR on the PCR reads and lists one entry per CDR3 protein. The sample holds about 200,000 distinct CDR3 sequences, roughly 6.5% seen once. The sequences come from PBMCs, collected before TCRalphabeta/CD19-depleted stem cell transplant. This clonotype was obtained from a girl under two years old with combined immunodeficiency, due to receive a stem cell transplant.

The CDR3 bases are TGCGCCAGCAGCTTCGCCGGGAACTACGAGCAGTACTTC. Its protein is CASSFAGNYEQYF. The chain couples TRBV5-1 to TRBJ2-7; D is perhaps TRBD2 (5 bases). This CDR3 has 13 amino acids. V was cut by 2 bases and J by 3 bases, with 9 bases left in between. Germline CDR1 SGHRS, CDR2 YFSETQ.